A selection of T cell receptor beta chains follows, all from one sample in a study of T cells expressing NK-cell markers. For each CDR3 protein, TCRdb gives one entry from its re-call of the 5' RACE reads, without DNA. This sample contains over 250,000 distinct CDR3 sequences. The material sequenced was blood T cells: a sorted CD56 or NKG2C T cell subset, CD4+ or CD8+ T cells, or bulk PBMC T cells (not recorded which). The receptors come from a woman between 18 and 70 years old in good health. CDR3s include the opening cysteine and the closing phenylalanine or tryptophan. The order of the fields is J gene, V gene, CDR3 protein.

TRBJ2-4 TRBV7-2 CASSNSGGKNIQYF
TRBJ2-1 TRBV10-3 CAISVRGGPSYNEQFF
TRBJ2-2 TRBV20-1 CSARDFWPSGGQNTGELFF
TRBJ2-1 TRBV4-3 CASSRRAGGVEQFF
TRBJ2-5 TRBV5-1 CASTTGTGETQYF
TRBJ2-6 TRBV28 CASSSAGTGRANVLTF
TRBJ1-3 TRBV15 CATSRGDTGEGNTIYF
TRBJ1-3 TRBV4-2 CASSPSGNSGNTIYF
TRBJ2-7 TRBV7-2 CASSPGERASGYEQYF
TRBJ1-2 TRBV19 CASSLQGLAVSGYTF
TRBJ2-3 TRBV27 CASSRFGSGSTDTQYF
TRBJ2-3 TRBV5-1 CASSPLQGLVTDTQYF
TRBJ2-1 TRBV10-3 CAIKEAGGGNEQFF
TRBJ1-2 TRBV6-2/TRBV6-3 CASSYADRNYGYTF
TRBJ1-5 TRBV20-1 CSASRTYNNQPQHF
TRBJ1-4 TRBV20-1 CSARRNEKLFF
TRBJ2-7 TRBV4-3 CASSLSTGNPYEQYF
TRBJ1-5 TRBV19 CASKEYSNQPQHF
TRBJ2-5 TRBV4-3 CASSQDHGQETQYF
TRBJ2-4 TRBV20-1 CSARLAKNIQYF
TRBJ1-3 TRBV6-2/TRBV6-3 CASRPALQDEYF
TRBJ2-3 TRBV20-1 CSASLGGTSTDTQYF
TRBJ2-1 TRBV20-1 CSATRGGNEEQFF
TRBJ2-1 TRBV2 CASTQSSYNEQFF
TRBJ1-5 TRBV5-1 CASSLLGGEQPQHF
TRBJ2-1 TRBV15 CATSRRQGPYNEQFF
TRBJ1-1 TRBV12-3/TRBV12-4 CASSKGTGGSVTEAFF
TRBJ2-1 TRBV10-3 CAISEGGGPPQFF
TRBJ2-1 TRBV7-2 CASTIRGQGLHNEQFF
TRBJ2-1 TRBV18 CASSPLLAENNEQFF
TRBJ2-7 TRBV21-1 CASSNLKTGGISYEQYF
TRBJ2-7 TRBV12-3/TRBV12-4 CASSFISYEQYF
TRBJ2-3 TRBV28 CASTTSGVGTDTQYF
TRBJ2-5 TRBV3-1 CASSSRGTGVQETQYF
TRBJ1-1 TRBV20-1 CSARPRTGGESEAFF
TRBJ1-1 TRBV6-1 CASTQSVGDTEAFF
TRBJ2-7 TRBV19 CASSMDMGYEQYF
TRBJ1-1 TRBV14 CASSQESQGAVPVLNTEAFF
TRBJ2-5 TRBV4-3 CASSQDWGAGETQYF
TRBJ2-1 TRBV7-2 CASRFTSGKGNEQFF
TRBJ1-5 TRBV27 CASSLRGADQPQHF
TRBJ1-1 TRBV20-1 CSAGRGDRSSTEAFF
TRBJ1-2 TRBV28 CASSQQGRGYTF
TRBJ1-2 TRBV29-1 CSVGTGTNYGYTF
TRBJ2-1 TRBV18 CASSPGTSGDNEQFF
TRBJ1-1 TRBV6-1 CASGASMLMNTEAFF
TRBJ2-5 TRBV5-1 CSSSLVDRGQETQYF
TRBJ1-5 TRBV12-3/TRBV12-4 CASSFEGGHSQPQHF
TRBJ2-1 TRBV20-1 CSARVPSSYNEQFF
TRBJ1-1 TRBV7-6 CASSSRGPGRHKNTEAFF
TRBJ2-2 TRBV20-1 CSARVEGNTGELFF
TRBJ2-1 TRBV7-8 CASSPRGDEQFF
TRBJ2-5 TRBV7-7 CASSWAGAGETQYF